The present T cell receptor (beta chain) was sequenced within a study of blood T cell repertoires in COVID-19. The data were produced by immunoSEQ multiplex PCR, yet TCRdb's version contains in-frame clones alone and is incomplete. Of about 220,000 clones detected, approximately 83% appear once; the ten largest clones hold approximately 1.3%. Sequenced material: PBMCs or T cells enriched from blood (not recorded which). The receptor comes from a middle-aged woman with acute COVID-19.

The CDR3 protein is CAISDNSGQETQYF. In nucleotides, the CDR3 is TGTGCCATCAGTGATAATTCAGGACAAGAGACCCAGTACTTC. The gene calls are TRBV10-3 and TRBJ2-5; D is unclear. CDR1 is ENHRY, CDR2 SYGVKD, per germline. The CDR3 contains 14 residues. Trimming removed 3 bases at V and 2 bases at J, with 10 bases between.